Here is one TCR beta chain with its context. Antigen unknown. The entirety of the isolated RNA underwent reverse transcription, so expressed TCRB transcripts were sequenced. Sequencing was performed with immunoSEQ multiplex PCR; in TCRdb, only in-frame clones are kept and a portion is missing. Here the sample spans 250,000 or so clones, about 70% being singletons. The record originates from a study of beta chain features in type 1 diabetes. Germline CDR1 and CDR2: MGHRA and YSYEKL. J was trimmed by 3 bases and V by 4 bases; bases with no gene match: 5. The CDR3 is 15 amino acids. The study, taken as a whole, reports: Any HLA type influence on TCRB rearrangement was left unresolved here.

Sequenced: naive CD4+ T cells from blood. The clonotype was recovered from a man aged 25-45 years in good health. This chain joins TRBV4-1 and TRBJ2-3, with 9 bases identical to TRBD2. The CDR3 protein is CASSLAGGRTDTQYF. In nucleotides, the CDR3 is TGCGCCAGCAGCCTCGCGGGGGGGAGAACAGATACGCAGTATTTT.